Below are 32 T cell receptor beta chains sequenced from a single sample in a study of shared clonotypes between healthy human individuals. Assay: immunoSEQ multiplex PCR; the TCRdb copy retains only in-frame clones and omits some. Of 550,000 to 800,000 clones listed, 90% are singletons. The sequenced sample was memory CD8+ T cells from PBMCs. This sample's subset: CD45RO+ cells pooled with CCR7-negative TemRA cells. Receptors were obtained from a man in his late teens or twenties in good health. Some clones in this sample may be carry-over from other donors' samples.

This clone occurred a few times. This chain links TRBV2 with TRBJ1-5; D possibly corresponds to TRBD1 (6 bases). The CDR3 is made up of 15 amino acids. V lost 8 bases and J lost 6, with 20 bases in between. Germline lookup yields CDR1 SNHLY and CDR2 FYNNEI. The CDR3 sequence: CASHQNRDISQPQHF. CDR3 DNA: TGTGCCAGCCACCAAAACCGGGACATCAGTCAGCCCCAGCATTTT.

V gene TRBV9 combines with J gene TRBJ2-1; 10 positions agree with TRBD1. The junction had 9 bases not matched to a gene; V was cut back by 2 bases and J by 7 bases. Germline V gives CDR1 SGDLS, CDR2 YYNGEE. The CDR3 is made up of 16 amino acids. This chain's CDR3 is CASSVRPGTGANEQFF. As DNA, the CDR3 is TGTGCCAGCAGCGTGAGACCCGGGACAGGGGCAAATGAGCAGTTCTTC.

CDR3 coding DNA: TGTGCCAGCAGCTTCAGGTCCACCTACGAGCAGTACTTC. It yields the protein CASSFRSTYEQYF. The J gene is TRBJ2-7, the V gene TRBV11-2; D remains unclear. Germline V gene data show CDR1 as SGHAT and CDR2 as FQNNGV. The CDR3 is made up of 13 amino acids. V was shortened by 3 bases and J by 2 bases, with 8 bases between the two germline ends.

The chain combines TRBV27 with TRBJ2-7, with D unclear. Trimming pared 5 bases from V and 4 bases from J, leaving 24 bases between. Germline values: CDR1 MNHEY, CDR2 SMNVEV (reference sequence). This CDR3 spans 17 amino acids. Here the CDR3 DNA reads TGTGCCAGCAGTCCCGACCCCGGGCCCTATGGTCCTTACGAGCAGTACTTC. This gives the protein CASSPDPGPYGPYEQYF.

The V gene is TRBV11-2, the J gene TRBJ2-7, with 13 bases fitting TRBD2. The CDR3 consists of 15 residues. Germline V gene sequence: CDR1 SGHAT, CDR2 FQNNGV. J lost 2 bases, V lost 6 bases, and 4 bases had no gene match. The CDR3 spells CASRGLAGDAYEQYF. The CDR3 DNA reads TGTGCCAGCAGAGGACTAGCGGGAGATGCCTACGAGCAGTACTTC.

The rearrangement uses TRBV5-6 and TRBJ2-3; no reliable D call. The germline gives CDR1 SGHDT, CDR2 YYEEEE. The length of the CDR3 is 12 residues. V lost 2 bases, J lost 2 bases, and 3 bases lay in between. The CDR3 DNA follows: TGTGCCAGCAGCTTCGCCACAGATACGCAGTATTTT. Its translation is CASSFATDTQYF.

The genes are TRBV9 and TRBJ2-7; 7 bases are a match to TRBD1. Trimming at V came to 2 bases and at J to 5 bases, leaving 10 bases not matched to a gene. The CDR3 extends over 15 amino acids. CDR1 SGDLS and CDR2 YYNGEE come from the germline V gene. The CDR3 reads CASSVRGAGGNEQYF. In DNA, the CDR3 is TGTGCCAGCAGCGTCCGAGGGGCAGGGGGAAACGAGCAGTACTTC. The full variable domain, rest sourced from reference TRBV9 and TRBJ2-7, is DSGVTQTPKHLITATGQRVTLRCSPRSGDLSVYWYQQSLDQGLQFLIQYYNGEERAKGNILERFSAQQFPDLHSELNLSSLELGDSALYFCASSVRGAGGNEQYFGPGTRLTVT.

The rearrangement joins TRBV11-2 to TRBJ2-3; D is unclear. Germline CDR1 is SGHAT and CDR2 is FQNNGV. V was pared by 3 bases and J by 1 base, with 8 bases between. The CDR3 is made up of 14 amino acids. CDR3 bases: TGTGCCAGCAGCTTTAGTGGGGGCACAGATACGCAGTATTTT. This sequence encodes CASSFSGGTDTQYF.

This clone has only one observation. In DNA form, the CDR3 reads TGTGCCAGTAGTATGTACGGGGGGGACTACGAGCAGTACTTC. This codes for CASSMYGGDYEQYF. The rearrangement links TRBV19 to TRBJ2-7, with TRBD2 matching over 8 bases. Germline values: CDR1 LNHDA, CDR2 SQIVND (reference sequence). The junction had 4 bases not matched to a gene; V was cut back by 3 bases and J by 3 bases. There are 14 residues in the CDR3.

The CDR3, as DNA: TGTGCCAGCAGCTTAGCGCCGCCTTTGGGGGGCTCCTACAATGAGCAGTTCTTC. Residues: CASSLAPPLGGSYNEQFF. This chain links TRBV7-8 with TRBJ2-1; possibly TRBD2 for D (6 bases). V was clipped by 0 bases and J by 0 bases, with 15 bases between them. The CDR3 consists of 18 residues. Per germline, CDR1 SGHVS and CDR2 FQNEAQ. Full variable domain (outside the CDR3, taken from reference TRBV7-8 and TRBJ2-1): GAGVSQSPRYKVAKRGQDVALRCDPISGHVSLFWYQQALGQGPEFLTYFQNEAQLDKSGLPSDRFFAERPEGSVSTLKIQRTQQEDSAVYLCASSLAPPLGGSYNEQFFGPGTRLTVL.

This chain connects TRBV5-1 to TRBJ2-6; 10 positions agree with TRBD1. V gave up 4 bases and J gave up 0 bases; unmatched junction bases: 10. Germline CDR1 and CDR2: SGHRS and YFSETQ. The CDR3 runs 19 residues. DNA for the CDR3: TGCGCCAGCAGCACCCGGGACAGGGGACCCCGCTCTGGGGCCAACGTCCTGACTTTC. It codes for CASSTRDRGPRSGANVLTF. Filled out from reference TRBV5-1 and TRBJ2-6, the complete variable domain reads KAGVTQTPRYLIKTRGQQVTLSCSPISGHRSVSWYQQTPGQGLQFLFEYFSETQRNKGNFPGRFSGRQFSNSRSEMNVSTLELGDSALYLCASSTRDRGPRSGANVLTFGAGSRLTVL.

The rearrangement links TRBV9 to TRBJ2-7; either TRBD1 or TRBD2 may supply D (5 bases each). Trimming took 3 bases from V and 0 from J, leaving 13 bases between them. The CDR3 is 15 amino acids. Germline V gives CDR1 SGDLS, CDR2 YYNGEE. This CDR3 is CASSAHGDLSYEQYF. The CDR3 DNA is TGTGCCAGCAGCGCCCACGGGGACCTCTCCTACGAGCAGTACTTC.

This chain uses TRBV27 with TRBJ2-7; TRBD2 agrees at 7 bases. Germline CDR1 is MNHEY and CDR2 is SMNVEV (reference sequence). With 5 bases clipped from V and 9 bases from J, the junction kept 16 bases outside the gene matches. The CDR3 extends over 15 amino acids. CDR3 amino acids: CASSPMPGGPKGQYF. The CDR3 bases are TGTGCCAGCAGTCCCATGCCGGGGGGTCCCAAGGGGCAGTACTTC.

The chain carries TRBV4-1 and TRBJ2-1; 7 nucleotides align to TRBD1. Germline loops: CDR1 MGHRA, CDR2 YSYEKL. The trim removed 1 base at V and 12 bases at J, leaving 3 bases unmatched. The CDR3 has 12 amino acids. The DNA for the CDR3 is TGCGCCAGCAGCCAAGTAGGACAGGCGCAGTTCTTC. It yields the protein CASSQVGQAQFF.

The chain is built from TRBV27 and TRBJ1-1; 8 nucleotides match TRBD1. In germline, CDR1 is MNHEY, CDR2 SMNVEV (reference sequence). The CDR3 has 15 amino acids. V lost 2 bases and J lost 2; bases outside the gene matches: 4. This CDR3 reads CASSLEGTGNTEAFF. The CDR3 DNA reads TGTGCCAGCAGTTTAGAGGGGACAGGTAACACTGAAGCTTTCTTT.

This clone was observed a handful of times. This chain links TRBV5-4 with TRBJ1-2; D is unclear. This CDR3 is built from 13 residues. Trimming removed 4 bases at V and 6 bases at J, with 13 bases between. Germline CDR1 reads SGHNT; CDR2 reads YYREEE (reference sequence). The chain's CDR3 is CASSPTSRDGYTF. The CDR3 DNA sequence: TGTGCCAGCAGCCCGACATCGAGGGATGGCTACACCTTC.

The chain employs TRBV5-6 and TRBJ2-2; TRBD2 matches 9 bases. Per the germline V gene, CDR1 is SGHDT and CDR2 is YYEEEE. V gave up 0 bases and J gave up 5 bases; unmatched junction bases: 8. CDR3 size: 17 residues. The DNA for the CDR3 is TGTGCCAGCAGCTTGGCAGCGGGGGGCGCGGGAACCGGGGAGCTGTTTTTT. Protein product: CASSLAAGGAGTGELFF.

This chain links TRBV6-5 with TRBJ1-5, with TRBD1 as a possible D gene (5 bases). V was cut by 6 bases and J by 5 bases, with 14 bases left in between. This CDR3 has 14 residues. Germline V CDR1 and CDR2: MNHEY, SVGAGI. The DNA for the CDR3 is TGTGCCAGCAGCCACACTCAGGGTGATCAGCCCCAGCATTTT. Protein: CASSHTQGDQPQHF.

The chain combines TRBV28 with TRBJ1-1; D unclear. CDR1 and CDR2 from the germline V gene are MDHEN and SYDVKM. The CDR3 totals 13 residues. Between the trimmed V and J ends, which lost 4 bases and 3 bases, there was a span of 9 bases. The CDR3 region is CASSSVVHTEAFF. DNA for the CDR3: TGTGCCAGCAGTTCTGTTGTGCACACTGAAGCTTTCTTT.

This chain links TRBV9 with TRBJ2-5; D may match TRBD1 or TRBD2 (7 bases each). V gave up 0 bases and J gave up 3 bases, with 12 bases separating them. Germline V gene sequence: CDR1 SGDLS, CDR2 YYNGEE. The CDR3 is made up of 15 amino acids. The DNA of the CDR3 is TGTGCCAGCAGCGTAGCCCAGGGGGGGAAAGAGACCCAGTACTTC. Translation gives CASSVAQGGKETQYF.

The chain links TRBV5-3 to TRBJ1-6; D is ambiguous. TRBV5-3 is flagged as an ORF with uncertain function. Between the trimmed V and J ends, which lost 6 bases and 10 bases, there was a span of 29 bases. This CDR3 region has 18 residues. The DNA of the CDR3 is TGTGCCAGAACAGTGGGATCCTCGGGCAGCAAAAGAGGATCACCCCTCCACTTT. Protein product: CARTVGSSGSKRGSPLHF.

V gene TRBV7-9 combines with J gene TRBJ2-1; possibly TRBD2 for D (5 bases). This CDR3 has 12 amino acids. With 6 bases removed from V and 7 bases from J, the gap between germline ends came to 10 bases. Germline CDR1 reads SEHNR; CDR2 reads FQNEAQ (reference sequence). Here the CDR3 DNA reads TGTGCCAGCAGTTCGACGGGGAATGAGCAGTTCTTC. Its translation: CASSSTGNEQFF. The full variable domain, rest sourced from reference TRBV7-9 and TRBJ2-1, is DTGVSQNPRHKITKRGQNVTFRCDPISEHNRLYWYRQTLGQGPEFLTYFQNEAQLEKSRLLSDRFSAERPKGSFSTLEIQRTEQGDSAMYLCASSSTGNEQFFGPGTRLTVL.

Written as DNA, the CDR3 is TGCAGCGTGAAGGGGGGGGTTGGGAACACTGAAGCTTTCTTT. This encodes CSVKGGVGNTEAFF. This chain uses TRBV29-1 with TRBJ1-1; D might be TRBD1 (6 bases). This CDR3 comprises 14 residues. V was trimmed by 6 bases and J by 1 base, leaving 15 bases between them. In germline, CDR1 is SQVTM, CDR2 ANQGSEA.

The rearrangement joins TRBV11-3 to TRBJ2-3; 7 bases align to TRBD2. The V gene's germline CDR1 is SGHNT and CDR2 YENEEA. Losses at the gene ends were 3 bases for V and 2 bases for J; bases not matched to a gene: 17. This CDR3 is 19 amino acids long. In nucleotides, the CDR3 is TGTGCCAGCAGCTTCCCACTGGTGCCTAGCGGTCCCAACACAGATACGCAGTATTTT. Residues: CASSFPLVPSGPNTDTQYF.

V is TRBV5-1 and J is TRBJ2-2; the D call may be TRBD1 or TRBD2 (5 bases each). CDR3 size: 14 residues. V lost 0 bases and J lost 6, with 9 bases in between. Germline V gene data show CDR1 as SGHRS and CDR2 as YFSETQ. The CDR3 loop reads CASSLVVGAGELFF. CDR3 bases: TGCGCCAGCAGCTTGGTTGTGGGGGCCGGGGAGCTGTTTTTT.

As concerns this clone: This same CDR3 is encoded by further DNA sequences in the sample. The chain couples TRBV27 to TRBJ2-7, with D perhaps being TRBD1 or TRBD2 (6 bases each). Deletions cut 3 bases from V and 4 bases from J, with 10 bases between. The CDR3 has 13 amino acids. Germline assignment: CDR1 MNHEY and CDR2 SMNVEV (reference sequence). CDR3 bases: TGTGCCAGCAGTTTCGGGGGCAGTTACGAGCAGTACTTC. As protein: CASSFGGSYEQYF.

The chain links TRBV7-9 to TRBJ1-1; 8 nucleotides align to TRBD1. The CDR3 contains 13 residues. Germline V gives CDR1 SEHNR, CDR2 FQNEAQ (reference sequence). The junction had 9 bases not matched to a gene; V was cut back by 5 bases and J by 10 bases. The CDR3 protein is CASSQQTGELAFF. The CDR3, as DNA: TGTGCCAGCAGCCAACAGACAGGGGAGCTAGCTTTCTTT.

The genes are TRBV29-1 and TRBJ1-1; TRBD1 agrees at 11 bases. The CDR3 spans 14 residues. Germline V lookup: CDR1 SQVTM, CDR2 ANQGSEA. With V trimmed by 6 bases and J by 4 bases, 7 bases remained unmatched. The CDR3 sequence: CSVILGTGGTEAFF. In DNA form, the CDR3 reads TGCAGCGTGATCCTCGGGACAGGGGGCACTGAAGCTTTCTTT.

The rearrangement joins TRBV27 to TRBJ2-3; 11 nucleotides line up with TRBD2. The germline V gene encodes CDR1 MNHEY and CDR2 SMNVEV (reference sequence). The V segment lost 1 base and the J segment 0 bases; nucleotides outside the gene matches: 12. The CDR3 covers 20 residues. The CDR3 DNA sequence: TGTGCCAGCAGTTTATTGATGGGACTAGCGGCTGGGGGTAGCACAGATACGCAGTATTTT. Amino acid sequence: CASSLLMGLAAGGSTDTQYF.

The chain links TRBV7-6 to TRBJ1-1; D is unresolved. The V end lost 2 bases, the J end lost 7 bases, and 8 bases lay between the germline ends. The CDR3 runs to 12 residues. The germline gives CDR1 SGHVS, CDR2 FNYEAQ. Here the CDR3 DNA reads TGTGCCAGCAGCTTACTCGGGAATGAAGCTTTCTTT. It codes for CASSLLGNEAFF.

In its sample, this clone was seen a few times. The chain recombines TRBV19 with TRBJ1-1, with D possibly TRBD1 on 5 matching bases. From germline, CDR1 is LNHDA and CDR2 SQIVND (reference sequence). V shed 8 bases and J shed 0 bases, with 16 bases lying between them. The CDR3 has 15 amino acids. CDR3 DNA sequence: TGTGCCAGTGCCTTCCGAAAAGGGGTGAACACTGAAGCTTTCTTT. Translation gives CASAFRKGVNTEAFF.

This clone was detected only a few times. The rearrangement joins TRBV19 to TRBJ1-1; possibly TRBD1 for D (5 bases). Germline V gene lookup returns CDR1 LNHDA and CDR2 SQIVND (reference sequence). This CDR3 has 13 residues. Trimming removed 9 bases from V and 0 bases from J, with 11 bases in between. CDR3 in amino acids: CARGRQVNTEAFF. CDR3 in DNA: TGTGCCAGGGGGCGGCAAGTGAACACTGAAGCTTTCTTT.